This is a list of T cell receptor beta chains from one sample in a study of CD8 T cells in ankylosing spondylitis. TCRdb itself ran the 5' RACE reads through MiXCR, one entry per CDR3 protein. Among a few hundred thousand distinct CDR3 sequences listed, less than 10% were seen once. The sequenced material came from blood, either unsorted or a sorted T cell fraction (not recorded which). The receptors here all came from a male donor with ankylosing spondylitis. The CDR3 runs from the conserved cysteine through the conserved F or W. D genes are given only for firm matches. Only some rows state a clone size, as once, few, many or a class for expanded clones.

CDR3nt: TGTGCCAGCAGCTTAGCACCGGACCAGCAAACTTTCTTT
CDR3aa: CASSLAPDQQTFF
v_gene: TRBV7-2
j_gene: TRBJ1-1
abundance: many
d_gene: NA

CDR3nt: TGCAGTGCCACCCAAGGGGGTTATCAGCCCCAGCATTTT
CDR3aa: CSATQGGYQPQHF
v_gene: TRBV20-1
j_gene: TRBJ1-5
abundance: few
d_gene: NA

CDR3nt: TGTGCCAGCACCCTCGGGACAACTTACAATGAGCAGTTCTTC
CDR3aa: CASTLGTTYNEQFF
v_gene: TRBV12-3/TRBV12-4
j_gene: TRBJ2-1
abundance: NA
d_gene: NA

CDR3nt: TGCGCCAGCAGCCGAGACAGGGGAGGTGAAAAACTGTTTTTT
CDR3aa: CASSRDRGGEKLFF
v_gene: TRBV4-3
j_gene: TRBJ1-4
abundance: many
d_gene: TRBD1

CDR3nt: TGTGCCAGCAGTCCGCCGAGGGGAGCGGTTCAGCCCCAGCATTTT
CDR3aa: CASSPPRGAVQPQHF
v_gene: TRBV6-2/TRBV6-3
j_gene: TRBJ1-5
abundance: few
d_gene: NA

CDR3nt: TGCAGTGCTAGAGGAGGGAGGGGGTCTAGCGGGAATACGGGCGAGCAGTACTTC
CDR3aa: CSARGGRGSSGNTGEQYF
v_gene: TRBV20-1
j_gene: TRBJ2-7
abundance: NA
d_gene: TRBD2

CDR3nt: TGTGCCAGCAGCTCGCGATCGGGACAGGGGGTTGGTGAAGCTTTCTTT
CDR3aa: CASSSRSGQGVGEAFF
v_gene: TRBV7-9
j_gene: TRBJ1-1
abundance: NA
d_gene: TRBD1

CDR3nt: TGTGCCAGCAGCCATGTCACTAGCGGGATATCCTACAATGAGCAGTTCTTC
CDR3aa: CASSHVTSGISYNEQFF
v_gene: TRBV4-2
j_gene: TRBJ2-1
abundance: few
d_gene: TRBD2

CDR3nt: TGTGCCAGCAGCCCATTCCCGGGACTAACCTACGAGCAGTACTTC
CDR3aa: CASSPFPGLTYEQYF
v_gene: TRBV6-1
j_gene: TRBJ2-7
abundance: few
d_gene: TRBD2

CDR3nt: TGCGCCAGCAGCCCCAGGGTAGGCGGGGGCTACACCTTC
CDR3aa: CASSPRVGGGYTF
v_gene: TRBV4-1
j_gene: TRBJ1-2
abundance: many
d_gene: NA

CDR3nt: TGTGCCACCAGCAGAGATAATGTAGGGCACGAGCAGTACTTC
CDR3aa: CATSRDNVGHEQYF
v_gene: TRBV15
j_gene: TRBJ2-7
abundance: many
d_gene: NA

CDR3nt: TGCAGCGCAGAGGGCAGGGGGACTGAAGCTTTCTTT
CDR3aa: CSAEGRGTEAFF
v_gene: TRBV29-1
j_gene: TRBJ1-1
abundance: many
d_gene: TRBD1

CDR3nt: TGTGCCAGCAGTCGCCGGACAGGGCGGAGGGCTGAAGCTTTCTTT
CDR3aa: CASSRRTGRRAEAFF
v_gene: TRBV11-3
j_gene: TRBJ1-1
abundance: few
d_gene: TRBD1

CDR3nt: TGCAGCGTTGAAGAAACCAGGGTCCACGAGCAGTACTTC
CDR3aa: CSVEETRVHEQYF
v_gene: TRBV29-1
j_gene: TRBJ2-7
abundance: NA
d_gene: NA

CDR3nt: TGCGCCAGCAGCCCGGCGGGGACTCAGGGTGGAAACACCATATATTTT
CDR3aa: CASSPAGTQGGNTIYF
v_gene: TRBV5-1
j_gene: TRBJ1-3
abundance: NA
d_gene: NA

CDR3nt: TGTGCCAGCAGTGCTGAAGGGTACAATGAGCAGTTCTTC
CDR3aa: CASSAEGYNEQFF
v_gene: TRBV2
j_gene: TRBJ2-1
abundance: many
d_gene: NA

CDR3nt: TGTGCCACCAGCAGGGGGACAGGAGGGTTTCAAGAGACCCAGTACTTC
CDR3aa: CATSRGTGGFQETQYF
v_gene: TRBV15
j_gene: TRBJ2-5
abundance: few
d_gene: TRBD1

CDR3nt: TGCAGCGTTGGGGCGTCCTACAATGAGCAGTTCTTC
CDR3aa: CSVGASYNEQFF
v_gene: TRBV29-1
j_gene: TRBJ2-1
abundance: few
d_gene: NA

CDR3nt: TGTGCCAGCAGCTTCAAGCGGGGCTACAATGAGCAGTTCTTC
CDR3aa: CASSFKRGYNEQFF
v_gene: TRBV13
j_gene: TRBJ2-1
abundance: NA
d_gene: TRBD2

CDR3nt: TGCAGCGTTGGACAACAAGAGACCCAGTACTTC
CDR3aa: CSVGQQETQYF
v_gene: TRBV29-1
j_gene: TRBJ2-5
abundance: many
d_gene: NA

CDR3nt: TGCAAGGGACTCTCAGGGACTGGCTACACCTTC
CDR3aa: CKGLSGTGYTF
v_gene: TRBV20-1
j_gene: TRBJ1-2
abundance: few
d_gene: NA

CDR3nt: TGCAGTGCTAGAGCCGGGACAGGGGCCGAGCAGTACTTC
CDR3aa: CSARAGTGAEQYF
v_gene: TRBV20-1
j_gene: TRBJ2-7
abundance: many
d_gene: TRBD1

CDR3nt: TGCGCCAGCAGCCATGACAGACTAGCGGGAACCTACAATGAGCAGTTCTTC
CDR3aa: CASSHDRLAGTYNEQFF
v_gene: TRBV4-1
j_gene: TRBJ2-1
abundance: NA
d_gene: TRBD2

CDR3nt: TGTGCCAGTATTGGGGGACAGGGTTCCTACAATGAGCAGTTCTTC
CDR3aa: CASIGGQGSYNEQFF
v_gene: TRBV19
j_gene: TRBJ2-1
abundance: many
d_gene: TRBD1

CDR3nt: TGTGCCAGCAGCTTATTCTTGGGGACCACCGGGGAGCTGTTTTTT
CDR3aa: CASSLFLGTTGELFF
v_gene: TRBV7-8
j_gene: TRBJ2-2
abundance: many
d_gene: NA

CDR3nt: TGTGCCAGCAGCTTGGGCCCCACTAGCGGGAGCGGGGAGCTGTTTTTT
CDR3aa: CASSLGPTSGSGELFF
v_gene: TRBV5-5
j_gene: TRBJ2-2
abundance: few
d_gene: TRBD2

CDR3nt: TGTGCCAGCAGTTCGGGTGGGAAGCAGTTCTTC
CDR3aa: CASSSGGKQFF
v_gene: TRBV6-5
j_gene: TRBJ2-1
abundance: few
d_gene: NA

CDR3nt: TGTGCCAGCAGCCTGGGACCGAACTACAATGAGCAGTTCTTC
CDR3aa: CASSLGPNYNEQFF
v_gene: TRBV5-6
j_gene: TRBJ2-1
abundance: few
d_gene: NA

CDR3nt: TGTGCCAGCAGCTTGATTGTACGCCAAGGTTCATTCCGTGTCACCGGGGAGCTGTTTTTT
CDR3aa: CASSLIVRQGSFRVTGELFF
v_gene: TRBV7-8
j_gene: TRBJ2-2
abundance: NA
d_gene: NA

CDR3nt: TGTGCCAGCAGCTTAGTCTCAGTGGAGGGATCGTACTTC
CDR3aa: CASSLVSVEGSYF
v_gene: TRBV7-8
j_gene: TRBJ2-7
abundance: many
d_gene: NA

CDR3nt: TGCAGCGTTGTCGAGACAGGGGCGTCTGAAGCTTTCTTT
CDR3aa: CSVVETGASEAFF
v_gene: TRBV29-1
j_gene: TRBJ1-1
abundance: few
d_gene: TRBD1

CDR3nt: TGTGCCAGCAGCTTATCTAGCGCCTCCTACAATGAGCAGTTCTTC
CDR3aa: CASSLSSASYNEQFF
v_gene: TRBV7-3
j_gene: TRBJ2-1
abundance: many
d_gene: NA

CDR3nt: TGCGCCAGCAGCTTTACCACGGCGGGCATAAATGAGCAGTTCTTC
CDR3aa: CASSFTTAGINEQFF
v_gene: TRBV5-1
j_gene: TRBJ2-1
abundance: NA
d_gene: NA

CDR3nt: TGTGCCAGCTCACCGCCGGTGCGGGATCAAGAGACCCAGTACTTC
CDR3aa: CASSPPVRDQETQYF
v_gene: TRBV18
j_gene: TRBJ2-5
abundance: few
d_gene: NA

CDR3nt: TGTGCCAGCAGCTTAGTCAGGGGGGCTGGGGCCAACGTCCTGACTTTC
CDR3aa: CASSLVRGAGANVLTF
v_gene: TRBV7-9
j_gene: TRBJ2-6
abundance: NA
d_gene: NA

CDR3nt: TGCAGTGCTAGAGGTCCCGACAGGGGGGTAACCAATGAGCAGTTCTTC
CDR3aa: CSARGPDRGVTNEQFF
v_gene: TRBV20-1
j_gene: TRBJ2-1
abundance: NA
d_gene: TRBD1

CDR3nt: TGTGCCAGCACCCACTTCAGCGGCTCCGACGAGCAGTTCTTC
CDR3aa: CASTHFSGSDEQFF
v_gene: TRBV12-3/TRBV12-4
j_gene: TRBJ2-1
abundance: many
d_gene: NA

CDR3nt: TGCGCCAGCAGTCACACGCCAACAGGAGACAATTCACCCCTCCACTTT
CDR3aa: CASSHTPTGDNSPLHF
v_gene: TRBV5-1
j_gene: TRBJ1-6
abundance: few
d_gene: NA

CDR3nt: TGTGCCAGCAGCGTAGGCGAGCAGTACTTC
CDR3aa: CASSVGEQYF
v_gene: TRBV9
j_gene: TRBJ2-7
abundance: many
d_gene: NA

CDR3nt: TGTGCCAGCAGCAATGCAGGGATCGGCCACGAGCAGTACTTC
CDR3aa: CASSNAGIGHEQYF
v_gene: TRBV27
j_gene: TRBJ2-7
abundance: many
d_gene: NA

CDR3nt: TGTGCCAGCAGCTTAGGGCCCTACGGAGCGGGAGTGGGCGAGCAGTACTTC
CDR3aa: CASSLGPYGAGVGEQYF
v_gene: TRBV7-6
j_gene: TRBJ2-7
abundance: NA
d_gene: TRBD2

CDR3nt: TGTGCCAGCAGCGCGGGGGGCTGGACGGAAAAACTGTTTTTT
CDR3aa: CASSAGGWTEKLFF
v_gene: TRBV28
j_gene: TRBJ1-4
abundance: NA
d_gene: NA

CDR3nt: TGTGCCAGCAGCTTAGCCGTCGGGGTTGCCAGGATGAACACTGAAGCTTTCTTT
CDR3aa: CASSLAVGVARMNTEAFF
v_gene: TRBV11-1
j_gene: TRBJ1-1
abundance: few
d_gene: NA

CDR3nt: TGTGCCAGCACCCTGGGACAGGGGACCGAGCAGTACTTC
CDR3aa: CASTLGQGTEQYF
v_gene: TRBV28
j_gene: TRBJ2-7
abundance: many
d_gene: TRBD1

CDR3nt: TGTGCCACCCAGCGGGACCGGAGTCATGGCTACACCTTC
CDR3aa: CATQRDRSHGYTF
v_gene: TRBV15
j_gene: TRBJ1-2
abundance: few
d_gene: NA

CDR3nt: TGCGCCAGCAGCCCCCGACAGGGGATGAACACTGAAGCTTTCTTT
CDR3aa: CASSPRQGMNTEAFF
v_gene: TRBV5-1
j_gene: TRBJ1-1
abundance: many
d_gene: TRBD1

CDR3nt: TGTGCCAGCAGCAATCCCCCGGGAGGTAGGACCTACGAGCAGTACTTC
CDR3aa: CASSNPPGGRTYEQYF
v_gene: TRBV21-1
j_gene: TRBJ2-7
abundance: once
d_gene: NA

CDR3nt: TGTGCCAGCAGCTTGTGGGTGAGCGGACTAGCATTCGAGCAGTACTTC
CDR3aa: CASSLWVSGLAFEQYF
v_gene: TRBV5-7
j_gene: TRBJ2-7
abundance: few
d_gene: TRBD2

CDR3nt: TGTGCCAGCAGCGAGAGACTAGCGGGAGTAGGTGAGCAGTTCTTC
CDR3aa: CASSERLAGVGEQFF
v_gene: TRBV6-2/TRBV6-3
j_gene: TRBJ2-1
abundance: few
d_gene: TRBD2

CDR3nt: TGTGCCAGCAGCTTAGCAGGCGGGGTGTCCACAGATACGCAGTATTTT
CDR3aa: CASSLAGGVSTDTQYF
v_gene: TRBV7-2
j_gene: TRBJ2-3
abundance: NA
d_gene: NA

CDR3nt: TGCGCCAGCAGCTTGGTGGTGGCTACTGAAGCTTTCTTT
CDR3aa: CASSLVVATEAFF
v_gene: TRBV5-1
j_gene: TRBJ1-1
abundance: many
d_gene: NA

CDR3nt: TGCGCCAGCAGCTGGGGTCCGGAAGCAGATACGCAGTATTTT
CDR3aa: CASSWGPEADTQYF
v_gene: TRBV5-1
j_gene: TRBJ2-3
abundance: few
d_gene: NA

CDR3nt: TGTGCCAGTAGTATAGTATCGGGTACTGAAGCTTTCTTT
CDR3aa: CASSIVSGTEAFF
v_gene: TRBV19
j_gene: TRBJ1-1
abundance: NA
d_gene: NA